The 25 T cell receptor beta chains given below trace back to one sample, sequenced in a study of blood T cell repertoires in COVID-19. Only in-frame clones appear in the TCRdb table, and some are missing; sequencing was by immunoSEQ multiplex PCR. Of 45,000 or so clones listed, 88% are singletons. Sequencing input: peripheral blood. The receptor source for this set is a human donor in a cohort sampled during active COVID-19.

The table lists this clone with a few counts. J is TRBJ1-5 and V is TRBV2; the D gene is possibly TRBD1 (5 bases). Germline values: CDR1 SNHLY, CDR2 FYNNEI. V was pared by 4 bases and J by 0 bases, with 10 bases between. The CDR3 has 15 amino acids. CDR3 region: CASSAEQVSNQPQHF. In DNA form, the CDR3 reads TGTGCCAGCAGTGCCGAACAGGTTAGCAATCAGCCCCAGCATTTT.

This chain connects TRBV18 to TRBJ2-2; possibly TRBD1 for D (5 bases). This CDR3 has 15 residues. Germline V gene sequence: CDR1 KGHSH, CDR2 LQKENI. V was cut by 3 bases and J by 2 bases, with 10 bases left in between. The CDR3 loop reads CASSPTAPNTGELFF. In DNA form, the CDR3 reads TGTGCCAGCTCACCGACAGCCCCAAACACCGGGGAGCTGTTTTTT.

This chain joins TRBV19 and TRBJ1-6; no clear D. Looked up from germline, CDR1 is LNHDA and CDR2 is SQIVND (reference sequence). V gave up 5 bases and J gave up 5 bases, with 22 bases separating them. The CDR3 contains 18 residues. CDR3 sequence (DNA): TGTGCCAGTAGTGTCGGGAGCCCGATTACCTTAAATAATTCACCCCTCCACTTT. Its translation is CASSVGSPITLNNSPLHF.

The rearrangement links TRBV18 to TRBJ1-6, with TRBD1 identical over 7 bases. Germline CDR1 reads KGHSH; CDR2 reads LQKENI. This CDR3 region has 17 residues. The V and J ends lost 2 bases and 4 bases, in that order; junction bases with no gene match: 8. The CDR3 here is CASSPGTETNYNSPLHF. The DNA for the CDR3 is TGTGCCAGCTCACCAGGGACAGAGACAAATTATAATTCACCCCTCCACTTT.

This rearrangement joins TRBV15 to TRBJ2-1; perhaps TRBD2 as D (6 bases). V lost 4 bases and J 2 bases, leaving 15 bases between the germline ends. From germline, CDR1 is LNHNV and CDR2 YYDKDF (reference sequence). The CDR3 has 16 amino acids. The CDR3 DNA is TGTGCCACCAGCAAGGTAGCGGACCCGGCCTACAATGAGCAGTTCTTC. Amino acid sequence: CATSKVADPAYNEQFF.

CDR3 in DNA: TGTGCCAGCAGTACCCGGGACTACCCTCATGAGCAGTTCTTC. It specifies CASSTRDYPHEQFF. The V and J genes are TRBV6-2 or TRBV6-3 and TRBJ2-1; 7 bases agree with TRBD2. CDR1 is MNHEY and CDR2 is SVGEGT in the germline V gene. Losses at the gene ends were 5 bases for V and 8 bases for J; bases not matched to a gene: 9. CDR3 length: 14 residues.

CDR3 sequence reads: CASSIGSLTGGYGYTF. The CDR3 region has the DNA TGTGCCAGTAGTATCGGGTCTTTAACAGGGGGTTATGGCTACACCTTC. The genes are TRBV19 and TRBJ1-2; 8 nucleotides match TRBD1. Germline values: CDR1 LNHDA, CDR2 SQIVND (reference sequence). The CDR3 is made up of 16 amino acids. V was clipped by 3 bases and J by 5 bases; unmatched bases: 11. Drawing the rest from reference TRBV19 and TRBJ1-2, the complete variable domain is DGGITQSPKYLFRKEGQNVTLSCEQNLNHDAMYWYRQDPGQGLRLIYYSQIVNDFQKGDIAEGYSVSREKKESFPLTVTSAQKNPTAFYLCASSIGSLTGGYGYTFGSGTRLTVV.

This rearrangement joins TRBV2 to TRBJ2-3; TRBD2 is a possible D gene (5 bases). Germline V gene lookup returns CDR1 SNHLY and CDR2 FYNNEI. The CDR3 length is 14 residues. Trimming stripped 7 bases from V and 3 bases from J, with 14 bases between. Here the CDR3 DNA reads TGTGCCAGCAAAGGAAGAGGGTTGACAGATACGCAGTATTTT. This encodes CASKGRGLTDTQYF.

The rearrangement uses TRBV7-6 and TRBJ1-4; D may be TRBD1 (6 bases). V was shortened by 1 base and J by 1 base, with 7 bases between the two germline ends. Germline V CDR1 and CDR2: SGHVS, FNYEAQ. CDR3 length equals 15 residues. The CDR3 sequence is CASSLGGRTNEKLFF. The CDR3 DNA follows: TGTGCCAGCAGCTTAGGGGGGCGAACTAATGAAAAACTGTTTTTT.

The chain joins TRBV11-2 to TRBJ2-5; 11 bases align to TRBD2. The CDR3 consists of 16 residues. V gave up 5 bases and J gave up 4 bases; unmatched junction bases: 9. Germline CDR1 and CDR2: SGHAT and FQNNGV. The CDR3 DNA follows: TGTGCCAGCAGCCAATTAGCGGGGGGGCTGCGAGAGACCCAGTACTTC. It specifies CASSQLAGGLRETQYF. Based on the CDR3 plus reference TRBV11-2 and TRBJ2-5, the full variable domain is EAGVAQSPRYKIIEKRQSVAFWCNPISGHATLYWYQQILGQGPKLLIQFQNNGVVDDSQLPKDRFSAERLKGVDSTLKIQPAKLEDSAVYLCASSQLAGGLRETQYFGPGTRLLVL.

This clone was seen a handful of times. The chain employs TRBV11-2 and TRBJ2-5, with D perhaps TRBD1 (7 bases). The V gene lost 5 bases and the J gene lost 7 bases, with 17 bases spanning the gap. Germline loops: CDR1 SGHAT, CDR2 FQNNGV. The CDR3 has 14 amino acids. CDR3 nucleotide sequence: TGTGCCAGCAGCCCAGGGGGGCCGGGGTGGACCCAGTACTTC. Translated: CASSPGGPGWTQYF.

The gene calls are TRBV11-2 and TRBJ1-2; tentatively, D is TRBD1 (6 bases). CDR3 length: 16 amino acids. V lost 5 bases, J lost 2 bases, and 18 bases lay in between. Germline lookup yields CDR1 SGHAT and CDR2 FQNNGV. CDR3 protein: CASSATPGGQNYGYTF. As DNA, the CDR3 is TGTGCCAGCAGCGCGACGCCGGGGGGGCAAAACTATGGCTACACCTTC.

The table lists this clone with a few counts. The chain uses TRBV18 and TRBJ2-2, with TRBD1 identical over 7 bases. V was pared by 3 bases and J by 4 bases, with 8 bases of the junction left unmatched. In germline, CDR1 is KGHSH, CDR2 LQKENI. The CDR3 is 16 amino acids. CDR3 DNA sequence: TGTGCCAGCTCACCCACAAGGGGGCTAAGCACCGGGGAGCTGTTTTTT. This sequence encodes CASSPTRGLSTGELFF.

The chain combines TRBV7-2 with TRBJ2-5; 12 nucleotides align to TRBD2. The V gene end was trimmed by 4 bases and the J gene end by 5 bases; junction bases not matched to a gene: 2. Per germline, CDR1 SGHTA and CDR2 FQGNSA. The CDR3 consists of 14 residues. The chain's CDR3 is CASSWGTSGETQYF. The CDR3 DNA reads TGTGCCAGCAGCTGGGGGACTAGCGGGGAGACCCAGTACTTC.

The V call is TRBV10-1, the J call TRBJ2-7, with D maybe TRBD2 (5 bases). Germline CDR1 is WNHNN and CDR2 is SYGVQD (reference sequence). The V and J ends lost 2 bases and 2 bases respectively, with 7 bases between them. There are 13 residues in the CDR3. The CDR3 spells CASSEGLPYEQYF. The CDR3 DNA is TGCGCCAGCAGTGAGGGACTCCCCTACGAGCAGTACTTC.

The gene calls are TRBV7-2 and TRBJ1-1, with unresolved D. The CDR3 consists of 13 residues. CDR1 is SGHTA and CDR2 is FQGNSA in the germline V gene. The germline V and J ends were trimmed by 5 bases and 0 bases, with 7 bases remaining between them. Written as DNA, the CDR3 is TGTGCCAGCAGCCAACGGGTGAACACTGAAGCTTTCTTT. Encoded protein: CASSQRVNTEAFF.

The CDR3 spells CASREGLGTDTQYF. Written as DNA, the CDR3 is TGTGCCAGCCGGGAGGGTCTCGGGACAGATACGCAGTATTTT. The chain is built from TRBV11-2 and TRBJ2-3; 8 bases line up with TRBD2. This CDR3 has 14 residues. The germline V gene encodes CDR1 SGHAT and CDR2 FQNNGV. With V trimmed by 8 bases and J by 3 bases, 7 bases remained unmatched.

V and J are TRBV5-1 and TRBJ1-1; the match to TRBD1 covers 7 bases. Trimming cost V 4 bases and J 0 bases; bases outside gene matches: 3. From germline, CDR1 is SGHRS and CDR2 YFSETQ. The CDR3 runs to 14 residues. CDR3 protein: CASSEGGLNTEAFF. The DNA for the CDR3 is TGCGCCAGCAGCGAAGGGGGCTTGAACACTGAAGCTTTCTTT.

The rearrangement links TRBV6-5 to TRBJ1-4, with 9 bases identical to TRBD1. The germline V gene has CDR1 MNHEY and CDR2 SVGAGI. CDR3 length equals 15 residues. V gave up 5 bases and J gave up 7 bases; unmatched junction bases: 8. CDR3 nucleotide sequence: TGTGCCAGCAGTACACAGGGGGCCTTGGGTGAAAAACTGTTTTTT. It is translated as CASSTQGALGEKLFF.

The chain employs TRBV21-1 and TRBJ1-5; the D segment call TRBD1 is taken from the table without a DNA check. TRBV21-1 is reported as a pseudogene. The CDR3 totals 18 residues. CDR3 sequence reads: CASSHTPLRGRSNQPQHF. In nucleotides, the CDR3 is TGTGCCAGCAGCCATACCCCCCTAAGGGGCAGGAGCAATCAGCCCCAGCATTTT.

In its sample, this clone was seen a few times. The V and J genes are TRBV11-3 and TRBJ1-1; no firm D call. The CDR3 sequence is 16 residues long. Germline CDR1 reads SGHNT; CDR2 reads YENEEA. V was shortened by 5 bases and J by 3 bases, with 19 bases between the two germline ends. The CDR3 spells CASSTGWTLRHTEAFF. The CDR3 DNA reads as TGTGCCAGCAGCACGGGATGGACCTTACGGCACACTGAAGCTTTCTTT. The entire variable domain, with the rest obtained from reference TRBV11-3 and TRBJ1-1, is as follows: EAGVVQSPRYKIIEKKQPVAFWCNPISGHNTLYWYLQNLGQGPELLIRYENEEAVDDSQLPKDRFSAERLKGVDSTLKIQPAELGDSAVYLCASSTGWTLRHTEAFFGQGTRLTVV.

The V and J genes are TRBV5-8 and TRBJ2-1; 9 nucleotides agree with TRBD1. CDR3 length: 16 amino acids. Looked up from germline, CDR1 is SGHTS and CDR2 is YDEGEE. V lost 1 base to trimming and J lost 8 bases; unmatched junction nucleotides: 10. CDR3 sequence: CASSLQGGTGFDEQFF. In DNA form, the CDR3 reads TGTGCCAGCAGCTTGCAGGGGGGGACAGGGTTCGATGAGCAGTTCTTC.

The gene calls are TRBV19 and TRBJ1-1; D uncertain. Germline V lookup: CDR1 LNHDA, CDR2 SQIVND (reference sequence). V dropped 2 bases and J dropped 6 bases, with 10 bases sitting between them. The CDR3 runs 13 residues. The CDR3 DNA sequence: TGTGCCAGTAGTATAATGCGCGGCCCTGAAGCTTTCTTT. It translates to CASSIMRGPEAFF.

This chain uses TRBV5-6 with TRBJ2-4, with D possibly matching TRBD2 (5 bases). The CDR3 spans 14 residues. Germline V gene lookup returns CDR1 SGHDT and CDR2 YYEEEE. The germline V and J ends were trimmed by 0 bases and 6 bases, with 10 bases remaining between them. The CDR3 is CASSLAGVVNIQYF. DNA of the CDR3: TGTGCCAGCAGCTTGGCCGGGGTGGTAAACATTCAGTACTTC.

This chain connects TRBV10-1 to TRBJ1-1; no reliable D call. Trimming removed 1 base from V and 1 base from J, with 4 bases in between. This CDR3 has 13 residues. Germline-derived CDR1 and CDR2 are WNHNN and SYGVQD (reference sequence). CDR3 in DNA: TGCGCCAGCAGTGAGTTTAGGAACACTGAAGCTTTCTTT. Amino acids: CASSEFRNTEAFF.